These 7 T cell receptor beta chains originate from one sample sequenced in a study of blood T cell repertoires in COVID-19. Assay: immunoSEQ multiplex PCR; the TCRdb copy retains only in-frame clones and omits some. Here the sample spans about 180,000 clones, more than 70% being singletons. The sample consisted of peripheral blood. The origin of the receptors is a young man with active or convalescent COVID-19.

V usage is TRBV23-1 and J usage is TRBJ1-1, with 7 bases matching TRBD1. TRBV23-1 is designated an ORF whose function remains uncertain. CDR3 length: 19 residues. Germline trimming cut 2 bases from V and 1 base from J; bases unmatched to any gene: 16. The DNA for the CDR3 is TGCGCCAGCAGTCAAGGGTCGGGCGGGATGGACAGGCGGAACACTGAAGCTTTCTTT. Its protein product is CASSQGSGGMDRRNTEAFF.

This sequence joins TRBV7-3 and TRBJ2-2; no firm D call. This CDR3 contains 15 residues. The V end was cut by 2 bases, the J end by 2 bases, with 9 bases between. Per germline, CDR1 SGHTA and CDR2 FQGTGA. CDR3 nucleotides: TGTGCCAGCAGCTTAGCTCACATCAACACCGGGGAGCTGTTTTTT. Amino acids: CASSLAHINTGELFF.

This clone was seen only once. J is TRBJ2-6 and V is TRBV30; the D gene is possibly TRBD1 (6 bases). The CDR3 has 21 amino acids. Trimming removed 3 bases at V and 3 bases at J, with 30 bases between. Germline V gene data show CDR1 as GTSNPN and CDR2 as SVGIG (reference sequence). The CDR3 protein is CAWRGRGALLQGSFGANVLTF. The CDR3 DNA follows: TGTGCCTGGAGGGGCAGGGGCGCCCTGTTACAGGGTTCTTTTGGGGCCAACGTCCTGACTTTC.

This clone appeared a few times. This chain uses TRBV6-1 with TRBJ1-3; no reliable D call. The CDR3 contains 14 residues. V lost 2 bases to trimming and J lost 4 bases, with 9 bases between them. Germline CDR1 MNHNS, CDR2 SASEGT. Here the CDR3 reads CASSELERGNTIYF. CDR3 DNA sequence: TGTGCCAGCAGTGAACTCGAACGGGGAAACACCATATATTTT.

The chain couples TRBV12-3 or TRBV12-4 to TRBJ1-2, with D unclear. The CDR3 extends over 13 amino acids. V shed 6 bases and J shed 0 bases, with 8 bases lying between them. The CDR3 loop is CASSSTPNYGYTF. CDR3 bases: TGTGCCAGCAGCTCCACACCTAACTATGGCTACACCTTC.

The rearrangement joins TRBV7-2 to TRBJ2-5; no clear D. V was pared by 1 base and J by 7 bases, with 10 bases between. The CDR3 extends over 13 amino acids. CDR1 is SGHTA, CDR2 FQGNSA, per germline. The DNA of the CDR3 is TGTGCCAGCAGCTTAGACTTGGGCCGGACCCAGTACTTC. Its protein product is CASSLDLGRTQYF.

The genes are TRBV7-2 and TRBJ2-3, with TRBD1 matching over 12 bases. The trim removed 3 bases at V and 8 bases at J, leaving 12 bases unmatched. Germline V gives CDR1 SGHTA, CDR2 FQGNSA. This CDR3 contains 17 residues. CDR3 sequence (DNA): TGTGCCAGCAGCTTGACCGGGACAGGGGGCATGAAGGGTACGCAGTATTTT. It specifies CASSLTGTGGMKGTQYF.